The clone carrying this T cell receptor beta chain has a single count. The sample is drawn from a study of T cell changes during pregnancy in multiple sclerosis. V was shortened by 3 bases and J by 8 bases, with 10 bases between the two germline ends. From germline, CDR1 is SGHNT and CDR2 YENEEA. The CDR3 sequence is 13 residues long. Data came from immunoSEQ multiplex PCR; TCRdb stores just in-frame clones and leaves some out. The table records some 70,000 clones, approximately 92% of them present only once. This sequence originates from a female donor in good health, enrolled as a control in a pregnancy study. J is TRBJ2-2 and V is TRBV11-3; no reliable D call. The sample here was CD8+ T cells from peripheral blood mononuclear cells, taken in the third trimester of pregnancy. This chain's CDR3 is CASSFTHGGELFF. Here the CDR3 DNA reads TGTGCCAGCAGCTTCACACACGGGGGGGAGCTGTTTTTT.